These 3 T cell receptor beta chains were sequenced from one sample in a study of cytotoxic CD8 clonotypes in ibrutinib-treated CLL. Assay used: immunoSEQ multiplex PCR; TCRdb lists only in-frame clones, some missing. The sample has approximately 140,000 clones, 60% to 80% seen once. Material: PBMCs, obtained after 12 months of ibrutinib treatment. Every receptor here comes from a human donor with chronic lymphocytic leukemia.

This clone was found a few times. This chain links TRBV14 with TRBJ1-3; tentatively, D is TRBD1 (5 bases). Per the germline V gene, CDR1 is SGHDN and CDR2 is FVKESK. The CDR3 is 16 amino acids. Trimming stripped 3 bases from V and 0 bases from J, with 12 bases between. This CDR3 is CASSHPTADSGNTIYF. CDR3 DNA sequence: TGTGCCAGCAGCCATCCGACAGCCGACTCTGGAAACACCATATATTTT.

CDR3 nucleotide sequence: TGTGCCAGCAAGTTACAGGGGCTTAATGAGCAGTTCTTC. Translation: CASKLQGLNEQFF. V is TRBV2 and J is TRBJ2-1, with 7 bases identical to TRBD1. Trimming removed 7 bases from V and 7 bases from J; junction bases left unmatched: 7. There are 13 residues in the CDR3. The germline gives CDR1 SNHLY, CDR2 FYNNEI.

The table lists this clone with a few counts. The chain links TRBV27 to TRBJ2-2; no definite D call. This CDR3 has 16 residues. Germline V gives CDR1 MNHEY, CDR2 SMNVEV (reference sequence). With 4 bases removed from V and 1 base from J, the gap between germline ends came to 13 bases. The CDR3 region has the DNA TGTGCCAGCAGTTCGGCGGCCATTGGGAACACCGGGGAGCTGTTTTTT. This gives the protein CASSSAAIGNTGELFF.